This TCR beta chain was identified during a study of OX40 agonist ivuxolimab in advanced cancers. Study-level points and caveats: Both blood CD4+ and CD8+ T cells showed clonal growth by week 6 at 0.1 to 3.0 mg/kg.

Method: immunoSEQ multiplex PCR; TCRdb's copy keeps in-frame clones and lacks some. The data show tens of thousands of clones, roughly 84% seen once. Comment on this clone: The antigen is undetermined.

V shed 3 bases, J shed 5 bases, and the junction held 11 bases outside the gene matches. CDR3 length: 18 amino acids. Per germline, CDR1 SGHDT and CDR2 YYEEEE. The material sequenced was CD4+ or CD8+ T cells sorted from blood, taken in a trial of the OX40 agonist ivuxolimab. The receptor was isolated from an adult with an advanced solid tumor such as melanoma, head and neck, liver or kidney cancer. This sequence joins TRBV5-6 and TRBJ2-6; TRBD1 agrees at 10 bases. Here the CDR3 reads CASSWRGQGGIRANVLTF. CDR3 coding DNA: TGTGCCAGCAGCTGGCGCGGACAGGGGGGCATTAGGGCCAACGTCCTGACTTTC. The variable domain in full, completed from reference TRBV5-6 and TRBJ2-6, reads DAGVTQSPTHLIKTRGQQVTLRCSPKSGHDTVSWYQQALGQGPQFIFQYYEEEERQRGNFPDRFSGHQFPNYSSELNVNALLLGDSALYLCASSWRGQGGIRANVLTFGAGSRLTVL.